Below, 32 T cell receptor beta chains from the same sample are listed, as sequenced in a study of post-analysis software for immune sequencing data. Antigen specificity for these receptors is unknown. Each TCR beta cDNA library carried unique molecular identifiers. One entry per CDR3 protein, called by TCRdb with MiXCR from the PCR reads. The sample has a few hundred thousand distinct CDR3 sequences, roughly 38% seen once. Points from the study as a whole: With TRBV5-6, TRBV5-1 and TRBV20-1 included, about five TRBV segments were more frequent in patients than in controls.

Sequencing was performed on blood. Receptors originate from a girl under 18 with multiple sclerosis.

This clonotype has a handful of counts. The chain is built from TRBV6-1 and TRBJ2-7; TRBD2 matches at 13 bases. V was pared by 5 bases and J by 8 bases, with 3 bases of the junction left unmatched. Germline CDR1 reads MNHNS; CDR2 reads SASEGT. CDR3 size: 13 residues. CDR3 DNA: TGTGCCAGCAGTCAGGGACTAGCGGGGAAGCAGTACTTC. It encodes CASSQGLAGKQYF.

The chain is built from TRBV10-3 and TRBJ2-1; TRBD1 matches at 9 bases. The ends lost 4 bases at V and 8 bases at J; junction bases unmatched: 9. Per the germline V gene, CDR1 is ENHRY and CDR2 is SYGVKD. The CDR3 covers 15 residues. CDR3 DNA: TGTGCCATCAGTGCCGGACAGGGGAATGTGGATGAGCAGTTCTTC. Its protein is CAISAGQGNVDEQFF.

This clonotype was detected a few times. CDR3 region: CASSFSESYEQYF. CDR3 sequence (DNA): TGCGCCAGCAGCTTTTCAGAATCCTACGAGCAGTACTTC. V gene TRBV5-1 combines with J gene TRBJ2-7; D unclear. Trimming pared 2 bases from V and 1 base from J, leaving 7 bases between. Germline loops: CDR1 SGHRS, CDR2 YFSETQ. This CDR3 spans 13 amino acids.

This chain's CDR3 is CASSFGQGTTEAFF. CDR3 sequence (DNA): TGTGCCAGCAGCTTCGGACAGGGCACCACTGAAGCTTTCTTT. J is TRBJ1-1 and V is TRBV7-9; 8 nucleotides match TRBD1. Germline CDR1 reads SEHNR; CDR2 reads FQNEAQ (reference sequence). This CDR3 contains 14 residues. Germline trimming cut 3 bases from V and 4 bases from J; bases unmatched to any gene: 4.

V is TRBV3-1 and J is TRBJ1-2; D may be TRBD1 (6 bases). The CDR3 extends over 16 amino acids. Trimming cost V 1 base and J 1 base, with 13 bases left between them. Germline V gene data show CDR1 as LGHDT and CDR2 as YNNKEL (reference sequence). The CDR3 sequence is CASSQAPGQDNYGYTF. CDR3 nucleotide sequence: TGTGCCAGCAGCCAAGCCCCGGGACAAGATAACTATGGCTACACCTTC. Filled out from reference TRBV3-1 and TRBJ1-2, the complete variable domain reads DTAVSQTPKYLVTQMGNDKSIKCEQNLGHDTMYWYKQDSKKFLKIMFSYNNKELIINETVPNRFSPKSPDKAHLNLHINSLELGDSAVYFCASSQAPGQDNYGYTFGSGTRLTVV.

This rearrangement joins TRBV20-1 to TRBJ2-1; D might be TRBD1 or TRBD2, each matching 6 bases. This CDR3 contains 14 residues. V lost 6 bases and J 1 base, leaving 13 bases between the germline ends. Germline V gives CDR1 DFQATT, CDR2 SNEGSKA (reference sequence). CDR3 residues: CSALRGASYNEQFF. The CDR3 coding sequence is TGCAGTGCCCTGAGGGGGGCTTCCTACAATGAGCAGTTCTTC.

This clonotype was observed a handful of times. V is TRBV10-3 and J is TRBJ1-2; D unresolved. The CDR3 is made up of 14 amino acids. Germline lookup yields CDR1 ENHRY and CDR2 SYGVKD. Trimming pared 0 bases from V and 4 bases from J, leaving 9 bases between. The CDR3 here is CAISESAETYGYTF. In nucleotides, the CDR3 is TGTGCCATCAGTGAGTCGGCAGAGACCTATGGCTACACCTTC.

This clonotype was observed a handful of times. The V gene is TRBV21-1, the J gene TRBJ1-5; the table calls TRBD1, which could not be checked here. TRBV21-1 is tagged as a pseudogene. CDR3 size: 14 residues. The CDR3 spells CASRDRESNQPQHF. The CDR3, as DNA: TGTGCCAGCCGGGACAGGGAAAGCAATCAGCCCCAGCATTTT.

This clonotype was seen a few times. V usage is TRBV12-3 or TRBV12-4 and J usage is TRBJ2-3; the D gene is possibly TRBD1 (5 bases). CDR3 length: 16 residues. The germline V and J ends were trimmed by 2 bases and 0 bases, with 12 bases remaining between them. CDR3 in amino acids: CASSLRSAGSTDTQYF. The CDR3 nucleotides read TGTGCCAGCAGTTTACGGTCTGCAGGGAGCACAGATACGCAGTATTTT.

With regard to this clonotype: One end of the junction fails to match germline, which may point to a read error. The chain uses TRBV29-1 and TRBJ1-2; D gene uncertain. Germline CDR1 SQVTM, CDR2 ANQGSEA. There are 14 residues in the CDR3. The CDR3 nucleotides are TGCAGCGTTGAAGATAGAGGACGGCTATATGGCTACGCCTTC. Amino acid sequence: CSVEDRGRLYGYAF. Full variable domain (outside the CDR3, taken from reference TRBV29-1 and TRBJ1-2): SAVISQKPSRDICQRGTSLTIQCQVDSQVTMMFWYRQQPGQSLTLIATANQGSEATYESGFVIDKFPISRPNLTFSTLTVSNMSPEDSSIYLCSVEDRGRLYGYAFGSGTRLTVV.

The chain is built from TRBV6-5 and TRBJ1-5; D may be TRBD1 (5 bases). From germline, CDR1 is MNHEY and CDR2 SVGAGI. CDR3 length: 15 residues. V lost 5 bases and J 3 bases, leaving 14 bases between the germline ends. The CDR3: CASSARDPVNQPQHF. In nucleotides, the CDR3 is TGTGCCAGCAGTGCCCGGGACCCTGTCAATCAGCCCCAGCATTTT.

The rearrangement joins TRBV7-2 to TRBJ1-1; a possible D gene is TRBD1 (5 bases). Per the germline V gene, CDR1 is SGHTA and CDR2 is FQGNSA. The CDR3 runs 17 residues. Trimming removed 1 base at V and 1 base at J, with 16 bases between. The CDR3 coding sequence is TGTGCCAGCAGCTTAGTGGGCGGGGGTCGGAGGAACACTGAAGCTTTCTTT. This encodes CASSLVGGGRRNTEAFF.

The gene calls are TRBV27 and TRBJ1-2; no firm D call. Trimming took off 6 bases at V and 4 bases at J, with 15 bases between the two ends. Germline V lookup: CDR1 MNHEY, CDR2 SMNVEV (reference sequence). This CDR3 comprises 14 residues. The CDR3 sequence is CASSPLGEGYGYTF. CDR3 in DNA: TGTGCCAGCAGCCCCCTCGGGGAGGGCTATGGCTACACCTTC.

This clonotype was detected only a few times. V gene TRBV20-1 combines with J gene TRBJ2-3; D not certain. Germline-derived CDR1 and CDR2 are DFQATT and SNEGSKA (reference sequence). CDR3 size: 15 residues. The ends were cut back, 0 bases at V and 2 bases at J, with 12 bases in the middle. The CDR3 spells CSAREVIEYTDTQYF. The DNA of the CDR3 is TGCAGTGCTAGAGAGGTCATAGAATACACAGATACGCAGTATTTT.

The V gene is TRBV20-1, the J gene TRBJ2-5; D is ambiguous. CDR3 length: 10 amino acids. The V and J ends lost 3 bases and 8 bases respectively, with 7 bases between them. Germline V lookup: CDR1 DFQATT, CDR2 SNEGSKA (reference sequence). The CDR3 region has the DNA TGCAGTGCTAGCCCCGCAACCCAGTACTTC. It codes for CSASPATQYF.

This clonotype was detected a few times. The chain links TRBV6-5 to TRBJ1-2, with D possibly being TRBD1 (5 bases). This CDR3 contains 14 residues. The V gene's germline CDR1 is MNHEY and CDR2 SVGAGI. Trimming cost V 3 bases and J 8 bases, with 16 bases left between them. CDR3 region: CASSYLGQGGGYTF. DNA for the CDR3: TGTGCCAGCAGTTATTTAGGGCAGGGAGGAGGCTACACCTTC.

This clonotype has a handful of counts. Mismatch with germline at one junction end may stem from a read error. The genes are TRBV29-1 and TRBJ1-2, with a possible D match to TRBD1 (6 bases). In germline, CDR1 is SQVTM, CDR2 ANQGSEA. This CDR3 is built from 12 residues. The CDR3 loop reads CNVDLGGSGYTF. In DNA, the CDR3 is TGCAACGTTGACCTCGGGGGCTCTGGCTACACCTTC.

The rearrangement joins TRBV20-1 to TRBJ2-7; 8 nucleotides agree with TRBD1. The V gene's germline CDR1 is DFQATT and CDR2 SNEGSKA (reference sequence). V shed 1 base and J 4 bases; nucleotides not matched to a gene: 6. The CDR3 totals 14 residues. CDR3 DNA: TGCAGTGCTAGAGCTCAGGGGGCGGATTACGAGCAGTACTTC. Translated: CSARAQGADYEQYF.

There are a few counts of this clonotype. The CDR3 nucleotides read TGTGCCACCAGCAGGGACAGGGCAGATACGCAGTATTTT. Amino acid sequence: CATSRDRADTQYF. The J gene is TRBJ2-3, the V gene TRBV15; 8 positions match TRBD1. The CDR3 consists of 13 residues. V was clipped by 3 bases and J by 4 bases; unmatched bases: 0. Germline values: CDR1 LNHNV, CDR2 YYDKDF (reference sequence).

The chain links TRBV7-9 to TRBJ2-1; D gene unclear. Germline assignment: CDR1 SEHNR and CDR2 FQNEAQ (reference sequence). The CDR3 spans 17 residues. The V gene lost 4 bases and the J gene lost 3 bases, with 19 bases spanning the gap. The CDR3 DNA is TGTGCCAGCAGCTCAACCACCACCCGTCCACGCTACAATGAGCAGTTCTTC. This gives the protein CASSSTTTRPRYNEQFF.

The CDR3 spells CASSAGPGQGSGYTF. The DNA for the CDR3 is TGTGCCAGCAGTGCGGGGCCGGGACAGGGGTCCGGCTACACCTTC. V is TRBV12-3 or TRBV12-4 and J is TRBJ1-2, with 10 bases that match TRBD1. The trim removed 5 bases at V and 8 bases at J, leaving 11 bases unmatched. The CDR3 consists of 15 residues.

This clonotype was recorded many times. The chain carries TRBV6-7 and TRBJ2-1, with D perhaps matching TRBD2 (5 bases). TRBV6-7 is identified as an open reading frame with a role that is uncertain. The CDR3 is 14 amino acids. The germline V and J ends were trimmed by 0 bases and 4 bases, with 7 bases remaining between them. CDR3 amino acids: CASSYSGSYNEQFF. The CDR3 DNA is TGTGCCAGCAGTTACTCGGGGAGTTACAATGAGCAGTTCTTC.

The rearrangement joins TRBV4-3 to TRBJ2-6, with a weak D call TRBD1 (5 bases). The V gene lost 0 bases and the J gene lost 0 bases, with 9 bases spanning the gap. There are 17 residues in the CDR3. CDR1 LGHNA and CDR2 YSLEER come from the germline V gene. This chain's CDR3 is CASSQDTGFSGANVLTF. The CDR3 nucleotides read TGCGCCAGCAGCCAAGATACAGGATTCTCTGGGGCCAACGTCCTGACTTTC.

This clonotype was seen only once. This chain links TRBV5-5 with TRBJ1-5; D gene unclear. Trimming removed 0 bases at V and 11 bases at J, with 12 bases between. The germline V gene encodes CDR1 SGHKS and CDR2 YYEKEE (reference sequence). The CDR3 has 13 amino acids. The CDR3, as DNA: TGTGCCAGCAGCTTGGTGGCAGTGGAGACCCAGCATTTT. It specifies CASSLVAVETQHF.

This clonotype was seen only a few times. V is TRBV7-2 and J is TRBJ1-2; D call uncertain. Germline-derived CDR1 and CDR2 are SGHTA and FQGNSA. Trimming removed 0 bases from V and 7 bases from J, with 9 bases in between. The CDR3 has 13 residues. Written as DNA, the CDR3 is TGTGCCAGCAGCTTAGCCGGGTCGGGTGGCTACACCTTC. This translates into CASSLAGSGGYTF.

A note on this clonotype: Since a much larger clone is just one base distant, this may be a read error. The chain combines TRBV4-2 with TRBJ2-3; 11 bases are a match to TRBD2. This CDR3 comprises 15 residues. CDR1 is LGHNA, CDR2 YNFKEQ, per germline. The CDR3 reads CAGSQETSGGDTQYF. The CDR3 DNA reads TGTGCCGGCAGCCAAGAAACTAGCGGGGGAGATACGCAGTATTTT.

V usage is TRBV5-6 and J usage is TRBJ1-2; 7 nucleotides match TRBD1. The V and J ends lost 3 bases and 3 bases, in that order; junction bases with no gene match: 14. The CDR3 is 17 amino acids. Per germline, CDR1 SGHDT and CDR2 YYEEEE. In nucleotides, the CDR3 is TGTGCCAGCAGCTCCCACAAAACGACAGGGTTAGACTATGGCTACACCTTC. Encoded protein: CASSSHKTTGLDYGYTF.

This clonotype was detected ten times or more. The gene calls are TRBV29-1 and TRBJ2-5, with 12 bases lining up with TRBD2. Germline CDR1 is SQVTM and CDR2 is ANQGSEA. CDR3 size: 15 residues. The V segment lost 7 bases and the J segment 1 base; nucleotides outside the gene matches: 7. CDR3: CSAGLAGRLQETQYF. Written as DNA, the CDR3 is TGCAGCGCCGGACTAGCGGGGCGACTCCAAGAGACCCAGTACTTC.

With respect to this clonotype: A much larger clone differs by one base, so this may be a read error. The chain links TRBV27 to TRBJ2-6; no definite D call. Germline assignment: CDR1 MNHEY and CDR2 SMNVEV (reference sequence). The CDR3 totals 14 residues. V was shortened by 6 bases and J by 3 bases, with 9 bases between the two germline ends. The CDR3 bases are TGTGCCAGCAGCCCCCCCTTTGGGGCCAACGTCCTGACTTTC. Its protein product is CASSPPFGANVLTF.

This clonotype occurred a few times. The J gene is TRBJ1-1, the V gene TRBV6-2 or TRBV6-3; TRBD1 matches 10 bases. The CDR3 contains 13 residues. Looked up from germline, CDR1 is MNHEY and CDR2 is SVGEGT. V dropped 6 bases and J dropped 10; count of bases not matched to a gene: 8. DNA of the CDR3: TGTGCCAGCAGAGTTGACAGGGGGCACGGAGCTTTCTTT. It encodes CASRVDRGHGAFF.

This clonotype was seen only a few times. The J gene is TRBJ1-5, the V gene TRBV4-2; 9 bases fit TRBD1. The CDR3 is made up of 16 amino acids. After removal of 3 bases from V and 5 bases from J, the junction contained 8 bases not matched to a gene. The germline V gene has CDR1 LGHNA and CDR2 YNFKEQ. CDR3: CASSQAEGTGYQPQHF. The CDR3 bases are TGTGCCAGCAGCCAGGCTGAAGGGACAGGGTATCAGCCCCAGCATTTT.

This clonotype was seen ten or more times. This chain connects TRBV12-3 or TRBV12-4 to TRBJ2-7, with a possible D match to TRBD1 (5 bases). Trimming pared 6 bases from V and 3 bases from J, leaving 12 bases between. CDR3 size: 13 residues. CDR3: CASSLGPFYEQYF. The CDR3 coding sequence is TGTGCCAGCAGCCTGGGGCCTTTCTACGAGCAGTACTTC.